These T cell receptor beta chains were read from a single sample in a study of cytomegalovirus exposure and HLA in healthy donors. Here immunoSEQ multiplex PCR was the method, and the copy in TCRdb shows in-frame clones only, minus some. The repertoire holds around 300,000 clones, with 70% to 90% as singletons. The source material was PBMCs. The source is a young woman in good health and CMV-seronegative. The conserved cysteine and the conserved F or W are not part of the CDR3 here.

j_gene: TRBJ2-1; v_gene: TRBV7-6; CDR3aa: ASSSLTGLAGREQF
j_gene: TRBJ1-2; v_gene: TRBV25-1; CDR3aa: ASSEGAANYGYT
j_gene: TRBJ2-7; v_gene: TRBV7-7; CDR3aa: ASSLGVGPQDHEQY
j_gene: TRBJ1-5; v_gene: TRBV7-3; CDR3aa: ASSLSTGFQPQH
j_gene: TRBJ1-5; v_gene: TRBV15; CDR3aa: ATSIGGQAPYNQPQH
j_gene: TRBJ2-2; v_gene: TRBV29-1; CDR3aa: SVEGAPNTGELF
j_gene: TRBJ2-7; v_gene: TRBV30; CDR3aa: AWSVGLARGKQY
j_gene: TRBJ2-1; v_gene: TRBV27; CDR3aa: ASSLVWRGEQF
j_gene: TRBJ1-1; v_gene: TRBV18; CDR3aa: ASSPPGQGVGTEAF
j_gene: TRBJ1-1; v_gene: TRBV11-1; CDR3aa: ASSVDRAEAF
j_gene: TRBJ2-6; v_gene: TRBV4-3; CDR3aa: ASSQDPPAGANVLT
j_gene: TRBJ2-7; v_gene: TRBV6-6; CDR3aa: ASSYSTGGYEQY
j_gene: TRBJ2-1; v_gene: TRBV4-3; CDR3aa: ASSQDGSGGYNEQF
j_gene: TRBJ2-7; v_gene: TRBV6-6; CDR3aa: ASRTSGSKGEQY
j_gene: TRBJ2-7; v_gene: TRBV27; CDR3aa: ASSLQGGAYEQY
j_gene: TRBJ2-3; v_gene: TRBV5-1; CDR3aa: ASSLGGYTDTQY
j_gene: TRBJ1-2; v_gene: TRBV6-5; CDR3aa: ASSDLGGRYGYT
j_gene: TRBJ2-1; v_gene: TRBV7-3; CDR3aa: ASSTQGSGNGNEQF
j_gene: TRBJ2-5; v_gene: TRBV5-4; CDR3aa: ASSLGQAQETQY
j_gene: TRBJ2-7; v_gene: TRBV11-3; CDR3aa: ASSLQGYEQY
j_gene: TRBJ1-2; v_gene: TRBV28; CDR3aa: ASSSGGGGYT
j_gene: TRBJ2-5; v_gene: TRBV5-1; CDR3aa: ASSSQTSGAQETQY
j_gene: TRBJ1-5; v_gene: TRBV30; CDR3aa: AWSGTGTPNQPQH
j_gene: TRBJ2-7; v_gene: TRBV6-4; CDR3aa: ASSEPTSSYEQY
j_gene: TRBJ2-2; v_gene: TRBV2; CDR3aa: ASSGIRLGNTGELF
j_gene: TRBJ1-1; v_gene: TRBV7-9; CDR3aa: ASSLTQVLHTEAF
j_gene: TRBJ2-7; v_gene: TRBV28; CDR3aa: ASSTIGQGTYEQY
j_gene: TRBJ1-2; v_gene: TRBV5-4; CDR3aa: ASSSAGGYGWV
j_gene: TRBJ2-2; v_gene: TRBV27; CDR3aa: ASSLGTSGTGELF
j_gene: TRBJ2-7; v_gene: TRBV5-4; CDR3aa: ASSLYNSYEQY
j_gene: TRBJ2-7; v_gene: TRBV27; CDR3aa: ASSSTGYEQY
j_gene: TRBJ2-5; v_gene: TRBV28; CDR3aa: ASSPSLAGAETQY
j_gene: TRBJ2-3; v_gene: TRBV7-9; CDR3aa: ASSLTGVRTDTQY
j_gene: TRBJ2-4; v_gene: TRBV27; CDR3aa: ASSPYRGRNIQY
j_gene: TRBJ2-7; v_gene: TRBV30; CDR3aa: AWRSGGWSYEQY
j_gene: TRBJ2-5; v_gene: TRBV4-3; CDR3aa: ASSQDFRYQETQY
j_gene: TRBJ2-3; v_gene: TRBV6-1; CDR3aa: ASSYTETTDTQY
j_gene: TRBJ2-2; v_gene: TRBV18; CDR3aa: ASSGQGPTGELF
j_gene: TRBJ1-5; v_gene: TRBV27; CDR3aa: ASSEVDRSNQPQH
j_gene: TRBJ1-2; v_gene: TRBV5-4; CDR3aa: ASSLARTDPYGNRYT
j_gene: TRBJ2-1; v_gene: TRBV4-3; CDR3aa: ASSQPHYGQGLGEQF
j_gene: TRBJ2-2; v_gene: TRBV29-1; CDR3aa: SVGGGAPSGGELF
j_gene: TRBJ1-2; v_gene: TRBV5-1; CDR3aa: ASSLLQGNYGYT
j_gene: TRBJ2-7; v_gene: TRBV4-3; CDR3aa: ASSQGQVPYEQY
j_gene: TRBJ2-2; v_gene: TRBV27; CDR3aa: ASSLLLYGELF
j_gene: TRBJ2-1; v_gene: TRBV14; CDR3aa: ASSQFAGNSYNEQF
j_gene: TRBJ2-2; v_gene: TRBV5-1; CDR3aa: ASSLELAGGGELF
j_gene: TRBJ2-5; v_gene: TRBV5-1; CDR3aa: ASSWGLAGDETQY
j_gene: TRBJ2-7; v_gene: TRBV28; CDR3aa: ASSLSDRGIGEQY
j_gene: TRBJ1-6; v_gene: TRBV11-3; CDR3aa: ASSPRRGSNSPLH
j_gene: TRBJ2-5; v_gene: TRBV27; CDR3aa: ASSPRASETQY
j_gene: TRBJ2-5; v_gene: TRBV7-4; CDR3aa: ASSLTSGGEETQY
j_gene: TRBJ2-5; v_gene: TRBV5-1; CDR3aa: ASSRREYQETQY